Below are 9 T cell receptor beta chains sequenced from a single sample in a study of shared clonotypes between healthy human individuals. TCRdb's copy holds only in-frame clones and misses some; the assay was immunoSEQ multiplex PCR. The sample includes about 2.1 million clones, 90% to 95% of them seen just once. Naive CD8 isolation took CD45RO-negative cells positively selected for CCR7 and excluded terminally differentiated effector memory CD45RA+ cells. Sequences were obtained from naive CD8+ T cells from PBMCs. The receptors shown here come from a man aged 18 to 35 in good health. Some clones in this sample may be carry-over from other donors' samples.

CDR3 DNA: TGTGCCAGCAACGGAGCAGCACAAGAGACCCAGTACTTC. This gives the protein CASNGAAQETQYF. This chain connects TRBV2 to TRBJ2-5; D remains ambiguous. V dropped 7 bases and J dropped 2 bases, with 11 bases sitting between them. The germline gives CDR1 SNHLY, CDR2 FYNNEI. The CDR3 is made up of 13 amino acids.

The chain has TRBV28 and TRBJ2-7; D is undetermined. The CDR3 runs to 14 residues. Trimming took 1 base from V and 1 from J, leaving 8 bases between them. Germline V gene data show CDR1 as MDHEN and CDR2 as SYDVKM. CDR3 DNA: TGTGCCAGCAGTTTATCGGTCCTTTCCTACGAGCAGTACTTC. Protein sequence: CASSLSVLSYEQYF.

The J gene is TRBJ1-5, the V gene TRBV2, with 8 bases fitting TRBD1. V shed 6 bases and J 5 bases; nucleotides not matched to a gene: 9. There are 15 residues in the CDR3. Germline values: CDR1 SNHLY, CDR2 FYNNEI. CDR3 sequence reads: CASRLDRVGDQPQHF. The CDR3 DNA reads as TGTGCCAGCAGGTTGGACAGGGTCGGGGATCAGCCCCAGCATTTT.

The rearrangement uses TRBV6-1 and TRBJ2-1, with 7 bases lining up with TRBD1. Germline values: CDR1 MNHNS, CDR2 SASEGT. The CDR3 is made up of 16 amino acids. Trimming took 3 bases from V and 5 from J; bases not matched to a gene: 10. The CDR3, as DNA: TGTGCCAGCAGTGACCCTTCTACCGGGACAGACAATGAGCAGTTCTTC. This codes for CASSDPSTGTDNEQFF.

The rearrangement links TRBV19 to TRBJ1-2, with D tentatively TRBD1 (6 bases). Trimming left V 2 bases short and J 2 bases short, with 15 bases between. Germline CDR1 LNHDA, CDR2 SQIVND (reference sequence). The CDR3 loop spans 16 amino acids. The CDR3 nucleotides are TGTGCCAGTAGTATACGACAGGCCCAGACGAACTATGGCTACACCTTC. It yields the protein CASSIRQAQTNYGYTF.

This chain joins TRBV7-9 and TRBJ2-1, with D perhaps TRBD1 or TRBD2 (5 bases each). The CDR3 is made up of 13 amino acids. In germline, CDR1 is SEHNR, CDR2 FQNEAQ (reference sequence). V was pared by 5 bases and J by 7 bases, with 12 bases between. In nucleotides, the CDR3 is TGTGCCAGCAGCCGCATTGGGGGAAATGAGCAGTTCTTC. It codes for CASSRIGGNEQFF.

The chain combines TRBV4-1 with TRBJ2-1; 12 bases line up with TRBD2. The CDR3 consists of 14 residues. Germline V gives CDR1 MGHRA, CDR2 YSYEKL. The J segment lost 9 bases and the V segment lost 3 bases, leaving 3 bases of the junction unmatched. The CDR3 sequence is CASSQTSGSFEQFF. The CDR3 DNA is TGCGCCAGCAGCCAGACTAGCGGGAGTTTTGAGCAGTTCTTC.

The DNA of the CDR3 is TGTGCCAGTAGTATAGAAGGAGCTGAAGCTTTCTTT. Translated, it gives CASSIEGAEAFF. The rearrangement links TRBV19 to TRBJ1-1; D remains unclear. The CDR3 runs to 12 residues. The ends were cut back, 0 bases at V and 6 bases at J, with 5 bases in the middle. Germline CDR1 and CDR2: LNHDA and SQIVND (reference sequence).

This clone has a single count. The rearrangement links TRBV27 to TRBJ2-1; TRBD1 is a possible D gene (5 bases). V was cut by 6 bases and J by 6 bases, with 21 bases left in between. The germline gives CDR1 MNHEY, CDR2 SMNVEV (reference sequence). The CDR3 covers 16 residues. The CDR3 sequence: CASSILTDTQVNEQFF. The CDR3 coding sequence is TGTGCCAGCAGCATTCTGACGGACACCCAGGTCAATGAGCAGTTCTTC.